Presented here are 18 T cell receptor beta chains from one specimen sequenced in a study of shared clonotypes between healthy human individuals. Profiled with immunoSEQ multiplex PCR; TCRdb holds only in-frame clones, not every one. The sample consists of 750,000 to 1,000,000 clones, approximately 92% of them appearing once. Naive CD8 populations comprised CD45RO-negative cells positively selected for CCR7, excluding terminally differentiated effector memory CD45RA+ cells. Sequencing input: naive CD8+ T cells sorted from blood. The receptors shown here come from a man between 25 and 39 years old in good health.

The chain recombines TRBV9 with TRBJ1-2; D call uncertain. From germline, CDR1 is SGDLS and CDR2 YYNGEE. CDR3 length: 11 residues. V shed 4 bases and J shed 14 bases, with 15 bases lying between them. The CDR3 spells CASSSRTAFTF. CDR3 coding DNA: TGTGCCAGCAGCTCTCGGACTGCCTTTACCTTC.

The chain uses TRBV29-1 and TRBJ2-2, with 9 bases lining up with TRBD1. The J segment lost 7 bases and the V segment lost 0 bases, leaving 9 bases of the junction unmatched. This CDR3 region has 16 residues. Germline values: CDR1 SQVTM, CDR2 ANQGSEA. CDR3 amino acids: CSVEDQTGGRHGELFF. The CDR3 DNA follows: TGCAGCGTTGAAGATCAAACAGGGGGCAGACACGGGGAGCTGTTTTTT.

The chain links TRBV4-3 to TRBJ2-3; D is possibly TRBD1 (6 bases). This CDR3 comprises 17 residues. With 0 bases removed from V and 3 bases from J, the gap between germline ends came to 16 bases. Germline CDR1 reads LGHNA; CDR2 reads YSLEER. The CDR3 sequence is CASSQDLWGLGTDTQYF. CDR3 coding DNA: TGCGCCAGCAGCCAAGATCTTTGGGGGCTGGGTACAGATACGCAGTATTTT.

CDR3 bases: TGCGCCAGCAGCCTTACCGGGACAGGGTTCCACTCCAACTCTGGAAACACCATATATTTT. Its translation is CASSLTGTGFHSNSGNTIYF. The chain has TRBV5-1 and TRBJ1-3; 9 bases are a match to TRBD1. Trimming cost V 4 bases and J 0 bases; bases outside gene matches: 17. The CDR3 covers 20 residues. The germline V gene has CDR1 SGHRS and CDR2 YFSETQ. Complete variable domain (other parts from reference TRBV5-1 and TRBJ1-3): KAGVTQTPRYLIKTRGQQVTLSCSPISGHRSVSWYQQTPGQGLQFLFEYFSETQRNKGNFPGRFSGRQFSNSRSEMNVSTLELGDSALYLCASSLTGTGFHSNSGNTIYFGEGSWLTVV.

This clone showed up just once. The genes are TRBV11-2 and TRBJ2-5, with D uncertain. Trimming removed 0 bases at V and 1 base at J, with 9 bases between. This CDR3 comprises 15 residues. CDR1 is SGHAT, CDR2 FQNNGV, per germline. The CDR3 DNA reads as TGTGCCAGCAGCTTAGATCTCCCCGGCCAAGAGACCCAGTACTTC. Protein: CASSLDLPGQETQYF.

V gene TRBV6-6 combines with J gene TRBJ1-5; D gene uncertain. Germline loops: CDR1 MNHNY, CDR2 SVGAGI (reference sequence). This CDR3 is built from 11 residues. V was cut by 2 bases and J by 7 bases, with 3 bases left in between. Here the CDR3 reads CASSYTQPQHF. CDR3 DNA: TGTGCCAGCAGTTACACGCAGCCCCAGCATTTT.

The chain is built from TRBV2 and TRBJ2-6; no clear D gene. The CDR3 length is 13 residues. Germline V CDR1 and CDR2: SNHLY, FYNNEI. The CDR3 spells CASWAAGANVLTF. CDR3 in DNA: TGTGCAAGCTGGGCAGCTGGGGCCAACGTCCTGACTTTC.

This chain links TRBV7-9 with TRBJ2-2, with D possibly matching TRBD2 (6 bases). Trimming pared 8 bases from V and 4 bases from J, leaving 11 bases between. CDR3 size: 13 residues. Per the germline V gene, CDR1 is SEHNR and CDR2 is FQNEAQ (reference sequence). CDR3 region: CASGGTATGELFF. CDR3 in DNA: TGTGCCAGCGGAGGGACGGCCACCGGGGAGCTGTTTTTT.

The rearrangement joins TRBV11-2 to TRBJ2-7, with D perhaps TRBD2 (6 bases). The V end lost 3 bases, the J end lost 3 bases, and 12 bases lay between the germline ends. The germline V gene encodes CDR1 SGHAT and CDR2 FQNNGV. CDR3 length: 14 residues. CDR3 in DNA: TGTGCCAGCAGCTTCGCCGCGGGAAACTACGAGCAGTACTTC. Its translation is CASSFAAGNYEQYF.

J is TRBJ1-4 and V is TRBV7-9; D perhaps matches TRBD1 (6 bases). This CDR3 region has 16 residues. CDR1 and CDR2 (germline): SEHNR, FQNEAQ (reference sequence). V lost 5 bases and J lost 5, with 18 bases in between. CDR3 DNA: TGTGCCAGCAGCCTTGGGCTGGGGGACACCAATGAAAAACTGTTTTTT. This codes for CASSLGLGDTNEKLFF.

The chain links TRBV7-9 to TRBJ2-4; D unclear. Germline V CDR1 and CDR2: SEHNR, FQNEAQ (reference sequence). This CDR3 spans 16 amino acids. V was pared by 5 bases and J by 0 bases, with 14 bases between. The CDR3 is CASSPAQSLAKNIQYF. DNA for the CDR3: TGTGCCAGCAGCCCAGCCCAGTCCCTAGCCAAAAACATTCAGTACTTC.

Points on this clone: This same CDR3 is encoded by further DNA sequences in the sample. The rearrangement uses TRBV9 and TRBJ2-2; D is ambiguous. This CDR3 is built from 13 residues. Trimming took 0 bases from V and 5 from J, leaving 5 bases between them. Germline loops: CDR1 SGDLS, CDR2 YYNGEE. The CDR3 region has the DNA TGTGCCAGCAGCGTAGAAAGTACCGGGGAGCTGTTTTTT. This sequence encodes CASSVESTGELFF. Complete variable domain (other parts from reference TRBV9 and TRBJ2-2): DSGVTQTPKHLITATGQRVTLRCSPRSGDLSVYWYQQSLDQGLQFLIQYYNGEERAKGNILERFSAQQFPDLHSELNLSSLELGDSALYFCASSVESTGELFFGEGSRLTVL.

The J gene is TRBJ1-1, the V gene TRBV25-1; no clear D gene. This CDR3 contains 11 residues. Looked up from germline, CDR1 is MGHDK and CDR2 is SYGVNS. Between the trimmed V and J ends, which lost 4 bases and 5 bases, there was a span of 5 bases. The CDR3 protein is CASSVGTEAFF. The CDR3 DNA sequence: TGTGCCAGCAGTGTGGGGACTGAAGCTTTCTTT.

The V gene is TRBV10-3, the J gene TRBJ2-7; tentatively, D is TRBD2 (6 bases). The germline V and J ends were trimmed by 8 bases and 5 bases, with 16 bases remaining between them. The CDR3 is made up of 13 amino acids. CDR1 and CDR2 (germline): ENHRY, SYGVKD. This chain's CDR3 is CAIPGGVGHEQYF. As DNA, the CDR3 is TGTGCCATCCCCGGGGGAGTCGGCCACGAGCAGTACTTC.

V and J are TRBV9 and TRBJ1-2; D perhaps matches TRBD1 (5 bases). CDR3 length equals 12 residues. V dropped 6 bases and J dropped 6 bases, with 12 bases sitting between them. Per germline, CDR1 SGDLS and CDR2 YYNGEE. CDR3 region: CASKSGVNGYTF. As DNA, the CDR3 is TGTGCCAGCAAATCGGGGGTGAATGGCTACACCTTC.

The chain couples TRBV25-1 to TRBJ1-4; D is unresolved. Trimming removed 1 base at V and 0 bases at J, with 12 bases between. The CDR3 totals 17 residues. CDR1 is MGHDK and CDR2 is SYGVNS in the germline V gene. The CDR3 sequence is CASSEFPAVATNEKLFF. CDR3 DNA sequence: TGTGCCAGCAGTGAATTCCCAGCTGTTGCAACTAATGAAAAACTGTTTTTT.

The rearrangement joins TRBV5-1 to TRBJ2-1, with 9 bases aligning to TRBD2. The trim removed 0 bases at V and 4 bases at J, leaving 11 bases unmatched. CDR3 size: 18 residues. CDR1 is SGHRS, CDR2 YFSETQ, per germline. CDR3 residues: CASSLDLAGGPFYNEQFF. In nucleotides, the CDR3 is TGCGCCAGCAGCTTGGATCTGGCGGGAGGGCCCTTTTACAATGAGCAGTTCTTC.

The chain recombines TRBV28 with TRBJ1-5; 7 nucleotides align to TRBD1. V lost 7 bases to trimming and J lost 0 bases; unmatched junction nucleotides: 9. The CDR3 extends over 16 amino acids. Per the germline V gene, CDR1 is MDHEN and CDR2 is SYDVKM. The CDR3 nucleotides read TGTGCCAGCATCAGAGGGGACAGTTTTAGCAATCAGCCCCAGCATTTT. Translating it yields CASIRGDSFSNQPQHF.